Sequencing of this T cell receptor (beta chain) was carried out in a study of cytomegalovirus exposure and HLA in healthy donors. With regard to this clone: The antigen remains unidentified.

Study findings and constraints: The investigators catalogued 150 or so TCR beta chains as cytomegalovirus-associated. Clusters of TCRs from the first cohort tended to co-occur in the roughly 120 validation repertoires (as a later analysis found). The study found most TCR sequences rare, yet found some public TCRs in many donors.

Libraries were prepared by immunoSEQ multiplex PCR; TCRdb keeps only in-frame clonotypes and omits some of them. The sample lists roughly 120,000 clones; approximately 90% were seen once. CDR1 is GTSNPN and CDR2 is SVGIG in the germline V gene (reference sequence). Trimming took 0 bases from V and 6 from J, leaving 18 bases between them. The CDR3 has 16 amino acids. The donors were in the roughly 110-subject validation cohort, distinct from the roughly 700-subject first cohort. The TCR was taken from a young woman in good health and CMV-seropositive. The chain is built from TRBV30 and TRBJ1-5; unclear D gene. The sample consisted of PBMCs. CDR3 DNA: TGTGCCTGGAGTGTCGGTAGAGAGACACTCCGTCAGCCCCAGCATTTT. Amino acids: CAWSVGRETLRQPQHF.